This is a list of T cell receptor beta chains from one sample in a study of cytomegalovirus exposure and HLA in healthy donors. TCRdb keeps only in-frame clones here, not all; method: immunoSEQ multiplex PCR. The sample includes over 85,000 clones, under 75% of them seen just once. Material for sequencing was PBMCs. The receptors here all came from a female donor in good health and CMV-seronegative. Each CDR3 is given with its conserved first and last residue. A D gene is named only where the DNA matches it firmly. Expanded clones get a size class; other rows say once, few or many, or leave the size out.

clone_size	v_call	d_call	j_call	cdr3_nt	cdr3_aa
-	TRBV19	-	TRBJ2-3	TGTGCCAGTACTGGACACCAGTTTTCAGATACGCAGTATTTT	CASTGHQFSDTQYF
-	TRBV6-1	TRBD2	TRBJ2-5	TGTGCCAGCAGCGGTCTAGCGGGAGGAGGGGAGACCCAGTACTTC	CASSGLAGGGETQYF
-	TRBV7-2	-	TRBJ2-3	TGTGCCAGCAGCTTAGGTATATCTAGCACAGATACGCAGTATTTT	CASSLGISSTDTQYF
-	TRBV21-1	-	TRBJ2-5	TGTGCCAACCCACCTGAGCAAGAGACCCAGTACTTC	CANPPEQETQYF
-	TRBV4-1	-	TRBJ2-1	TGCGCCAGCAGGGGGAGGACCTCTGACAATGAGCAGTTCTTC	CASRGRTSDNEQFF
-	TRBV29-1	-	TRBJ2-1	TGCAGCGTCGCTAACAGGAGCTCCTACAATGAGCAGTTCTTC	CSVANRSSYNEQFF
-	TRBV7-6	-	TRBJ2-3	TGTGCCAGCAGCTTACACAGCGGGCCTTACACAGATACGCAGTATTTT	CASSLHSGPYTDTQYF
-	TRBV28	-	TRBJ2-7	TGTGCCAGCAGTTTCCCTAGCTACGAGCAGTACTTC	CASSFPSYEQYF
-	TRBV6-4	-	TRBJ1-6	TGTGCCAGCAGTGAAGGGCAGGGATCCTCTTCACCCCTCCACTTT	CASSEGQGSSSPLHF
-	TRBV6-1	-	TRBJ2-5	TGTGCCAGCAGTGAAGGGCAGGGCTGGGAGACCCAGTACTTC	CASSEGQGWETQYF
-	TRBV29-1	-	TRBJ2-7	TGCAGCGCCGGACGGAGGGATGAGCAGTACTTC	CSAGRRDEQYF
-	TRBV6-6	TRBD1	TRBJ1-5	TGTGCCAGCAGTCATCAGGACAGGAGGTATCAGCCCCAGCATTTT	CASSHQDRRYQPQHF
-	TRBV5-4	TRBD1	TRBJ2-4	TGTGCCAGCAGCTTGGGGACAGGGGATGGCGAAAACATTCAGTACTTC	CASSLGTGDGENIQYF
-	TRBV7-8	TRBD1	TRBJ2-1	TGTGCCAGCAGCTTCCGGGACAGGGGAGACTACAATGAGCAGTTCTTC	CASSFRDRGDYNEQFF
-	TRBV27	-	TRBJ2-5	TGTGCCAGCAGTTTGACGAGGGTAACCCAAGAGACCCAGTACTTC	CASSLTRVTQETQYF
-	TRBV30	-	TRBJ2-3	TGTGCCTGGACCCCCGGAGGCGCCGCAGATACGCAGTATTTT	CAWTPGGAADTQYF
once	TRBV28	TRBD2	TRBJ2-1	TGTGCCAGCAGGGCAGCGGGAGGGCCGTTCAATGAGCAGTTCTTC	CASRAAGGPFNEQFF
-	TRBV7-9	-	TRBJ1-1	TGTGCCAGCAGCTTAGAGGAGAAGAACACTGAAGCTTTCTTT	CASSLEEKNTEAFF
-	TRBV6-5	-	TRBJ2-7	TGTGCCAGCAGTTACCAGAGGGCAGGTTACGAGCAGTACTTC	CASSYQRAGYEQYF
-	TRBV19	TRBD1	TRBJ1-3	TGTGCCAGTAGTATGTTTGGCAGGGGGACTGGAAACACCATATATTTT	CASSMFGRGTGNTIYF
few	TRBV6-5	-	TRBJ1-2	TGTGCCAGCACCCGAGACAGGTTTGGCTACACCTTC	CASTRDRFGYTF
-	TRBV5-1	-	TRBJ1-1	TGCGCCAGCAGACCAACCGGGATACAGAACACTGAAGCTTTCTTT	CASRPTGIQNTEAFF
-	TRBV7-8	-	TRBJ2-7	TGTGCCAGCAGCTTAGTGGCCACCTTCTCCATCGAGCAGTACTTC	CASSLVATFSIEQYF
-	TRBV7-2	TRBD2	TRBJ2-3	TGTGCCAGCAGCTTAGGGGGGGGGTACACAGATACGCAGTATTTT	CASSLGGGYTDTQYF
-	TRBV11-2	-	TRBJ1-2	TGTGCCAGCAGCTTAGATCTTGGCAGCGATGGCTACACCTTC	CASSLDLGSDGYTF
-	TRBV9	TRBD1	TRBJ1-4	TGTGCCAGCAGCGTAGGCGGGGACAGGAATGAAAAACTGTTTTTT	CASSVGGDRNEKLFF
-	TRBV29-1	TRBD2	TRBJ2-1	TGCAGCGTTGAAGGGGCTTTGCGGGAGGGAGGATACAATGAGCAGTTCTTC	CSVEGALREGGYNEQFF
-	TRBV28	TRBD1	TRBJ2-1	TGTGCCAGCAGTTTATATGGACAGGTTTACAATGAGCAGTTCTTC	CASSLYGQVYNEQFF
-	TRBV7-2	-	TRBJ2-3	TGTGCCAGCAGCTTAGGTCTCGTAAGGGGCGTGTTTAGCACAGATACGCAGTATTTT	CASSLGLVRGVFSTDTQYF
-	TRBV7-9	-	TRBJ1-4	TGTGCCAGCAGTCGATCGACGGACAGTAATGAAAAACTGTTTTTT	CASSRSTDSNEKLFF
few	TRBV29-1	TRBD1	TRBJ2-1	TGCAGCGTTGAATCAGGGGGCAGGGATGAGCAGTTCTTC	CSVESGGRDEQFF
few	TRBV7-9	TRBD2	TRBJ2-3	TGTGCCAGCAGCCTTAGCGGGGATCAGGCAGATACGCAGTATTTT	CASSLSGDQADTQYF
-	TRBV27	-	TRBJ2-7	TGTGCCAGCAGTTCGGGACAATATTACGAGCAGTCCTTC	CASSSGQYYEQSF
few	TRBV7-2	-	TRBJ1-2	TGTGCCAGCAGCCGAAGGATCGCCCAAGGGGACTATGGCTACACCTTC	CASSRRIAQGDYGYTF
few	TRBV5-3	TRBD2	TRBJ2-5	TGTGCCAGAAGCCCGGGCATATCGGGGGGCCAAGAGACCCAGTACTTC	CARSPGISGGQETQYF
few	TRBV10-3	-	TRBJ1-1	TGTGCCTCGCGACAGGACTTGAACACTGAAGCTTTCTTT	CASRQDLNTEAFF
few	TRBV29-1	-	TRBJ1-5	TGCAGCGTTGAGGGCACCCCCAGCAATCAGCCCCAGCATTTT	CSVEGTPSNQPQHF
-	TRBV9	TRBD1	TRBJ1-2	TGTGCCAGCAGCGTAGTGGCAGGGGGTCCAGCTAACTATGGCTACACCTTC	CASSVVAGGPANYGYTF
-	TRBV6-6	TRBD2	TRBJ2-3	TGTGCCAGCAGTCAATCTAGCGGGGGGAACCCTGATACGCAGTATTTT	CASSQSSGGNPDTQYF
many	TRBV28	TRBD1	TRBJ2-1	TGTGCCAGCAGCCTGACAGGGGTAGACAATGAGCAGTTCTTC	CASSLTGVDNEQFF